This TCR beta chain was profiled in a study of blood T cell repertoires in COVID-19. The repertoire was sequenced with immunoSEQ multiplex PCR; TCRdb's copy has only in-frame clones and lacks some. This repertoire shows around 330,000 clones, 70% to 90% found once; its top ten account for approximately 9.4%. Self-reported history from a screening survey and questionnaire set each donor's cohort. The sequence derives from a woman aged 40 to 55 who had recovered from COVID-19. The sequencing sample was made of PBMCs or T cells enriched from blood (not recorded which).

CDR3 nucleotides: TGTGCCAGCAGCTTGTACAGACTGAACACTGAAGCTTTCTTT. It yields the protein CASSLYRLNTEAFF. The V gene is TRBV5-8, the J gene TRBJ1-1, with D hard to call. Deletions cut 1 base from V and 0 bases from J, with 7 bases between. The CDR3 is 14 residues long. CDR1 SGHTS and CDR2 YDEGEE come from the germline V gene.